These 27 T cell receptor beta chains were all obtained from the same sample, sequenced in a study of shared clonotypes between healthy human individuals. The data were produced by immunoSEQ multiplex PCR, yet TCRdb's version contains in-frame clones alone and is incomplete. The table has around 990,000 clones, about 72% seen once. Sequences were obtained from memory CD4+ T cells from PBMCs. The subset denotes: CD45RA-negative fraction. The receptors were sampled from a man younger than 35 in good health. Some clones in this sample may be carry-over from other donors' samples.

The J gene is TRBJ1-4, the V gene TRBV5-4; TRBD1 is a possible D gene (5 bases). CDR3 length: 15 amino acids. Between the trimmed V and J ends, which lost 0 bases and 8 bases, there was a span of 14 bases. Germline lookup yields CDR1 SGHNT and CDR2 YYREEE (reference sequence). The CDR3 loop reads CASSLAEGGGEKLFF. The CDR3 DNA follows: TGTGCCAGCAGCTTGGCTGAAGGCGGGGGAGAAAAACTGTTTTTT.

V usage is TRBV19 and J usage is TRBJ2-3, with D tentatively TRBD1 or TRBD2 (5 bases each). The CDR3 totals 13 residues. Germline V CDR1 and CDR2: LNHDA, SQIVND (reference sequence). The V end lost 8 bases, the J end lost 5 bases, and 14 bases lay between the germline ends. CDR3 loop: CASRDGERDTQYF. The CDR3 coding sequence is TGTGCCAGTCGGGACGGGGAGCGAGATACGCAGTATTTT. Using reference TRBV19 and TRBJ2-3 for the parts outside the CDR3, the full variable domain is DGGITQSPKYLFRKEGQNVTLSCEQNLNHDAMYWYRQDPGQGLRLIYYSQIVNDFQKGDIAEGYSVSREKKESFPLTVTSAQKNPTAFYLCASRDGERDTQYFGPGTRLTVL.

This clone has a handful of counts. Here the CDR3 DNA reads TGCGCCAGCAGCTCACCGGGACAGCATGGCTACACCTTC. It yields the protein CASSSPGQHGYTF. J is TRBJ1-2 and V is TRBV5-1; 7 nucleotides align to TRBD1. V shed 3 bases and J 6 bases; nucleotides not matched to a gene: 5. Germline loops: CDR1 SGHRS, CDR2 YFSETQ. The CDR3 extends over 13 amino acids.

This clone was seen only once. The chain uses TRBV5-4 and TRBJ2-7; 8 bases map to TRBD2. This CDR3 is built from 17 residues. Looked up from germline, CDR1 is SGHNT and CDR2 is YYREEE (reference sequence). Unmatched junction bases numbered 9, after V lost 0 bases and J lost 1 base. This chain's CDR3 is CASSLGGGSGISYEQYF. In DNA form, the CDR3 reads TGTGCCAGCAGCTTGGGGGGTGGTAGCGGGATTTCCTACGAGCAGTACTTC. The whole variable domain, remainder taken from reference TRBV5-4 and TRBJ2-7, is ETGVTQSPTHLIKTRGQQVTLRCSSQSGHNTVSWYQQALGQGPQFIFQYYREEENGRGNFPPRFSGLQFPNYSSELNVNALELDDSALYLCASSLGGGSGISYEQYFGPGTRLTVT.

Remarks on this clone: Other DNA sequences within the sample encode an identical CDR3. CDR3 amino acids: CASSIDRGELFF. In DNA form, the CDR3 reads TGTGCCAGTAGTATAGACCGCGGGGAGCTGTTTTTT. The chain has TRBV19 and TRBJ2-2; D is unresolved. CDR3 length: 12 residues. In germline, CDR1 is LNHDA, CDR2 SQIVND (reference sequence). V was cut by 0 bases and J by 7 bases, with 3 bases left in between.

The rearrangement links TRBV11-3 to TRBJ1-1; D unresolved. Trimming removed 1 base from V and 1 base from J, with 7 bases in between. This CDR3 contains 14 residues. In germline, CDR1 is SGHNT, CDR2 YENEEA. The CDR3 loop reads CASSLGSGNTEAFF. DNA for the CDR3: TGTGCCAGCAGCTTAGGATCAGGGAACACTGAAGCTTTCTTT. Variable domain in full (rest from reference TRBV11-3 and TRBJ1-1): EAGVVQSPRYKIIEKKQPVAFWCNPISGHNTLYWYLQNLGQGPELLIRYENEEAVDDSQLPKDRFSAERLKGVDSTLKIQPAELGDSAVYLCASSLGSGNTEAFFGQGTRLTVV.

In its sample, this clone was seen a few times. The chain couples TRBV15 to TRBJ2-3, with 9 bases matching TRBD1. CDR1 LNHNV and CDR2 YYDKDF come from the germline V gene (reference sequence). Trimming cost V 3 bases and J 0 bases; bases outside gene matches: 4. The CDR3 is made up of 16 amino acids. CDR3: CATSRGTGGSTDTQYF. The CDR3 DNA reads as TGTGCCACCAGCAGGGGCACAGGGGGCAGCACAGATACGCAGTATTTT.

This clone was seen once. The CDR3 DNA sequence: TGTGCCAGCAGCCCCCGGGCTCCCAGCACAGATACGCAGTATTTT. It specifies CASSPRAPSTDTQYF. The rearrangement links TRBV9 to TRBJ2-3, with no clear D. Trimming removed 4 bases from V and 0 bases from J, with 12 bases in between. Per germline, CDR1 SGDLS and CDR2 YYNGEE. The CDR3 length is 15 residues.

The chain employs TRBV19 and TRBJ2-5, with 7 bases identical to TRBD2. V lost 4 bases to trimming and J lost 6 bases; unmatched junction nucleotides: 8. The CDR3 loop spans 14 amino acids. The germline V gene has CDR1 LNHDA and CDR2 SQIVND (reference sequence). The CDR3 region is CASSTSTSTQTQYF. The CDR3 region has the DNA TGTGCCAGTAGTACCTCGACTAGCACACAGACCCAGTACTTC. Variable domain in full (rest from reference TRBV19 and TRBJ2-5): DGGITQSPKYLFRKEGQNVTLSCEQNLNHDAMYWYRQDPGQGLRLIYYSQIVNDFQKGDIAEGYSVSREKKESFPLTVTSAQKNPTAFYLCASSTSTSTQTQYFGPGTRLLVL.

The J gene is TRBJ1-5, the V gene TRBV21-1; the D segment call TRBD1 is taken from the table without a DNA check. TRBV21-1 is a recognized pseudogene. The CDR3 has 15 residues. Here the CDR3 DNA reads TGTGCCAGCAGCTTGGACAGGGACAGCAATCAGCCCCAGCATTTT. Translating gives CASSLDRDSNQPQHF.

This clone was picked up many times. This chain joins TRBV5-1 and TRBJ1-2; D may be TRBD1 (6 bases). The CDR3 length is 15 residues. Germline-derived CDR1 and CDR2 are SGHRS and YFSETQ. V shed 4 bases and J shed 5 bases, with 18 bases lying between them. The CDR3 DNA is TGCGCCAGCAGCCCCCTGGGGGCGCCGGAGTATGGCTACACCTTC. Amino acid sequence: CASSPLGAPEYGYTF.

The rearrangement joins TRBV6-5 to TRBJ1-5; TRBD1 agrees at 8 bases. Trimming took 4 bases from V and 6 from J; bases not matched to a gene: 8. The CDR3 contains 15 residues. Germline V CDR1 and CDR2: MNHEY, SVGAGI. CDR3 DNA: TGTGCCAGCAGTTTCCGGACAGGGAAGGGTCAGCCCCAGCATTTT. Translated, it gives CASSFRTGKGQPQHF.

This rearrangement joins TRBV10-3 to TRBJ2-7; TRBD1 agrees at 8 bases. V lost 11 bases and J lost 0; bases outside the gene matches: 6. Germline V gene sequence: CDR1 ENHRY, CDR2 SYGVKD. This CDR3 region has 13 residues. The CDR3 DNA reads TGTGCCGCTGCGACAGGGGCCTCCTACGAGCAGTACTTC. Amino acid sequence: CAAATGASYEQYF.

This chain connects TRBV5-1 to TRBJ2-3, with D tentatively TRBD1 or TRBD2 (5 bases each). The V gene's germline CDR1 is SGHRS and CDR2 YFSETQ. Trimming left V 4 bases short and J 5 bases short, with 14 bases between. The CDR3 has 14 amino acids. The CDR3 loop reads CASSPGARGDTQYF. CDR3 coding DNA: TGCGCCAGCAGCCCCGGGGCCCGCGGAGATACGCAGTATTTT.

This rearrangement joins TRBV27 to TRBJ2-7; 7 nucleotides match TRBD2. Germline V gene sequence: CDR1 MNHEY, CDR2 SMNVEV (reference sequence). This CDR3 spans 16 amino acids. The DNA for the CDR3 is TGTGGCACCCGGGCTAGCGGAATCCGACTCTCCTACGAGCAGTACTTC. Its protein product is CGTRASGIRLSYEQYF.

The V gene is TRBV7-8, the J gene TRBJ1-1; TRBD1 might be the D (5 bases). The V gene lost 2 bases and the J gene lost 3 bases, with 19 bases spanning the gap. CDR1 is SGHVS, CDR2 FQNEAQ, per germline. This CDR3 is built from 17 residues. The DNA for the CDR3 is TGTGCCAGCAGCTTAAATCCCGGGACCGGGGAGGACACTGAAGCTTTCTTT. Protein: CASSLNPGTGEDTEAFF. Supplemented by reference TRBV7-8 and TRBJ1-1, the full variable domain reads GAGVSQSPRYKVAKRGQDVALRCDPISGHVSLFWYQQALGQGPEFLTYFQNEAQLDKSGLPSDRFFAERPEGSVSTLKIQRTQQEDSAVYLCASSLNPGTGEDTEAFFGQGTRLTVV.

The genes are TRBV5-1 and TRBJ1-6; D unresolved. The CDR3 is 15 amino acids. Germline-derived CDR1 and CDR2 are SGHRS and YFSETQ. The germline V and J ends were trimmed by 4 bases and 8 bases, with 16 bases remaining between them. The CDR3 sequence: CASSINKGRDSPLHF. As DNA, the CDR3 is TGCGCCAGCAGCATAAACAAGGGCCGGGATTCACCCCTCCACTTT.

The rearrangement links TRBV6-6 to TRBJ1-5; a weak D match, TRBD1 (5 bases). With 0 bases removed from V and 6 bases from J, the gap between germline ends came to 12 bases. Germline CDR1 reads MNHNY; CDR2 reads SVGAGI (reference sequence). This CDR3 region has 15 residues. The chain's CDR3 is CASSYSGRVRQPQHF. The CDR3 DNA reads TGTGCCAGCAGTTACTCGGGCAGGGTCCGTCAGCCCCAGCATTTT.

This clone was seen a few times. The genes are TRBV6-1 and TRBJ2-1, with D unresolved. The CDR3 extends over 13 amino acids. Germline V CDR1 and CDR2: MNHNS, SASEGT. V was pared by 2 bases and J by 4 bases, with 6 bases between. DNA of the CDR3: TGTGCCAGCAGTGAAAGCCAGTACAATGAGCAGTTCTTC. Encoded protein: CASSESQYNEQFF.

This chain uses TRBV7-3 with TRBJ2-1; 11 bases are a match to TRBD2. J gave up 6 bases and V 5 bases, and 6 bases lay outside the gene matches. Germline CDR1 and CDR2: SGHTA and FQGTGA. CDR3 size: 15 residues. CDR3 residues: CASSIVSGRANEQFF. The CDR3 DNA follows: TGTGCCAGCAGCATAGTTAGCGGGAGGGCCAATGAGCAGTTCTTC.

Only one count was recorded for this clone. The chain joins TRBV28 to TRBJ2-3, with unresolved D. V was trimmed by 3 bases and J by 5 bases, leaving 9 bases between them. This CDR3 comprises 13 residues. The germline CDR1 and CDR2 sequences are MDHEN and SYDVKM. This chain's CDR3 is CASSFGWRDTQYF. The DNA for the CDR3 is TGTGCCAGCAGTTTCGGGTGGCGAGATACGCAGTATTTT.

This clone showed up many times. The chain employs TRBV9 and TRBJ1-2; D remains ambiguous. The CDR3 length is 14 residues. With 0 bases removed from V and 6 bases from J, the gap between germline ends came to 12 bases. The V gene's germline CDR1 is SGDLS and CDR2 YYNGEE. The CDR3 reads CASSVGVGSDGYTF. DNA for the CDR3: TGTGCCAGCAGCGTAGGGGTAGGGTCCGATGGCTACACCTTC.

The chain is built from TRBV5-1 and TRBJ2-1; the D gene is possibly TRBD2 (5 bases). This CDR3 is 15 amino acids long. Germline loops: CDR1 SGHRS, CDR2 YFSETQ. The germline V and J ends were trimmed by 4 bases and 0 bases, with 11 bases remaining between them. Here the CDR3 reads CASSTDFSSYNEQFF. CDR3 coding DNA: TGCGCCAGCAGCACGGACTTCAGCTCCTACAATGAGCAGTTCTTC.

The chain uses TRBV7-2 and TRBJ2-3; D call uncertain. V lost 8 bases and J lost 0, with 9 bases in between. The CDR3 is 13 amino acids. The V gene's germline CDR1 is SGHTA and CDR2 FQGNSA. The CDR3 bases are TGTGCCAGCGCTTCCCAGAGCACAGATACGCAGTATTTT. It yields the protein CASASQSTDTQYF.

This clone appeared once. The V and J genes are TRBV10-1 and TRBJ2-1; weak D call: TRBD2 (6 bases). The CDR3 has 14 amino acids. V lost 3 bases and J 9 bases, leaving 15 bases between the germline ends. The V gene's germline CDR1 is WNHNN and CDR2 SYGVQD (reference sequence). Written as DNA, the CDR3 is TGCGCCAGCAGTGACGGGACGCTGGGAGGTGAGCAGTTCTTC. Translation gives CASSDGTLGGEQFF.

With respect to this clone: At the DNA level, this CDR3 is encoded by other sequences in the same sample as well. The chain joins TRBV18 to TRBJ2-5; no definite D call. The V gene's germline CDR1 is KGHSH and CDR2 LQKENI. The germline V and J ends were trimmed by 2 bases and 4 bases, with 5 bases remaining between them. The CDR3 extends over 12 amino acids. CDR3 sequence: CASSPSTETQYF. CDR3 DNA: TGTGCCAGCTCACCATCAACAGAGACCCAGTACTTC.

V and J are TRBV2 and TRBJ2-4; D might be TRBD2 (5 bases). CDR1 is SNHLY and CDR2 is FYNNEI in the germline V gene. This CDR3 has 14 amino acids. V lost 3 bases and J lost 0, with 6 bases in between. The CDR3, as DNA: TGTGCCAGCAGTGAGGAGGTAGCCAAAAACATTCAGTACTTC. It yields the protein CASSEEVAKNIQYF.